One and the same sample provided the 20 T cell receptor beta chains below, sequenced in a study of shared clonotypes between healthy human individuals (dated by TCRdb to 2020 to 2021). Libraries were constructed by the immunoSEQ multiplex PCR assay. The immuneACCESS repertoire file appears here via TCRdb, limited to in-frame rearrangements. These files lack a portion of the clones; in checked studies, under half of the deficit traces to unresolved V genes, and the cause of the others is not known. The sample table records hundreds of thousands of clones; around 78% of these occur just once. Of the sample, 12% is held by the ten largest clones. Sequenced: PBMCs. The receptors shown here come from a woman between 35 and 50 years old in good health. Some clones in this sample may be carry-over from other donors' samples.

This clone was observed at least ten times. The chain is built from TRBV30 and TRBJ1-1; perhaps TRBD1 as D (5 bases). The CDR3 covers 14 residues. Trimming took off 1 base at V and 12 bases at J, with 21 bases between the two ends. The germline V gene has CDR1 GTSNPN and CDR2 SVGIG (reference sequence). The CDR3 here is CAWSDRGVTISSFF. The CDR3 nucleotides are TGTGCCTGGAGTGACCGAGGGGTTACCATCTCATCTTTCTTT.

The chain employs TRBV2 and TRBJ2-1; tentative D call: TRBD1 (6 bases). V gave up 6 bases and J gave up 7 bases, with 16 bases separating them. The CDR3 totals 14 residues. Germline V lookup: CDR1 SNHLY, CDR2 FYNNEI. CDR3 coding DNA: TGTGCCAGCAGGCCCGGGACACTCTCAAATGAGCAGTTCTTC. Protein: CASRPGTLSNEQFF. Full variable domain (outside the CDR3, taken from reference TRBV2 and TRBJ2-1): EPEVTQTPSHQVTQMGQEVILRCVPISNHLYFYWYRQILGQKVEFLVSFYNNEISEKSEIFDDQFSVERPDGSNFTLKIRSTKLEDSAMYFCASRPGTLSNEQFFGPGTRLTVL.

This clone was picked up a small number of times. V gene TRBV18 combines with J gene TRBJ2-5; 7 bases fit TRBD2. The junction had 5 bases not matched to a gene; V was cut back by 2 bases and J by 5 bases. Germline-derived CDR1 and CDR2 are KGHSH and LQKENI. This CDR3 comprises 14 residues. CDR3: CASSPAGAWETQYF. The CDR3 DNA is TGTGCCAGCTCACCAGCGGGAGCGTGGGAGACCCAGTACTTC.

This sequence joins TRBV9 and TRBJ2-1; D may be TRBD2 (5 bases). The germline V gene encodes CDR1 SGDLS and CDR2 YYNGEE. Trimming removed 0 bases from V and 7 bases from J, with 14 bases in between. The CDR3 consists of 15 residues. The CDR3 region has the DNA TGTGCCAGCAGCGTAGCTGGGGAGTATGGTAATGAGCAGTTCTTC. Amino acids: CASSVAGEYGNEQFF.

The chain combines TRBV2 with TRBJ2-2, with D perhaps TRBD1 (7 bases). The germline V gene encodes CDR1 SNHLY and CDR2 FYNNEI. V was trimmed by 9 bases and J by 1 base, leaving 15 bases between them. CDR3 length: 15 residues. The CDR3 DNA is TGTGCCAGGCGGAGGGGACAGCTGAACACCGGGGAGCTGTTTTTT. Residues: CARRRGQLNTGELFF.

Worth noting for this clone: A much bigger clone sits one base away, suggesting this may be a read error. The chain has TRBV7-2 and TRBJ2-7, with D perhaps matching TRBD1 or TRBD2 (5 bases each). Trimming left V 1 base short and J 2 bases short, with 12 bases between. Germline V gives CDR1 SGHTA, CDR2 FQGNSA. The CDR3 sequence is 15 residues long. The CDR3 is CASSLGTGTTYEQYF. The CDR3 DNA follows: TGTGCCAGCAGCTTAGGAACCGGGACCACCTACGAGCAGTACTTC.

J is TRBJ1-2 and V is TRBV10-2, with D possibly being TRBD1 (6 bases). Germline V CDR1 and CDR2: WSHSY, SAAADI. V lost 3 bases and J 4 bases, leaving 12 bases between the germline ends. This CDR3 is built from 14 residues. CDR3 amino acids: CASSDRGGGYGYTF. DNA of the CDR3: TGCGCCAGCAGTGATAGAGGGGGAGGCTATGGCTACACCTTC.

This clone was counted once. The V gene is TRBV6-5, the J gene TRBJ1-5, with D possibly being TRBD1 (6 bases). V lost 6 bases and J lost 0, with 9 bases in between. The CDR3 length is 14 residues. The germline V gene encodes CDR1 MNHEY and CDR2 SVGAGI. The CDR3 DNA is TGTGCCAGCAGCCGGACAGTTAGCAATCAGCCCCAGCATTTT. As protein: CASSRTVSNQPQHF.

This chain connects TRBV15 to TRBJ2-3, with D uncertain. This CDR3 is built from 14 residues. Trimming took 6 bases from V and 0 from J, leaving 10 bases between them. In germline, CDR1 is LNHNV, CDR2 YYDKDF (reference sequence). CDR3 bases: TGTGCCACCAGTCAGATCTCTAGCACAGATACGCAGTATTTT. Its translation is CATSQISSTDTQYF.

This clone was detected only once. V and J are TRBV28 and TRBJ2-5, with a weak D call TRBD2 (7 bases). Germline CDR1 and CDR2: MDHEN and SYDVKM. The CDR3 length is 16 residues. The V end lost 7 bases, the J end lost 4 bases, and 22 bases lay between the germline ends. The CDR3 here is CASKGSERGRGETQYF. The DNA of the CDR3 is TGTGCCAGCAAGGGGTCCGAAAGGGGGAGGGGAGAGACCCAGTACTTC. Full variable domain (remainder filled in from reference TRBV28 and TRBJ2-5): DVKVTQSSRYLVKRTGEKVFLECVQDMDHENMFWYRQDPGLGLRLIYFSYDVKMKEKGDIPEGYSVSREKKERFSLILESASTNQTSMYLCASKGSERGRGETQYFGPGTRLLVL.

The chain links TRBV5-1 to TRBJ2-3, with 9 bases lining up with TRBD2. CDR1 is SGHRS, CDR2 YFSETQ, per germline. Unmatched junction bases numbered 5, after V lost 0 bases and J lost 3 bases. CDR3 length: 16 residues. This chain's CDR3 is CASSLGAGGETDTQYF. The CDR3 DNA reads TGCGCCAGCAGCTTGGGGGCGGGAGGGGAGACAGATACGCAGTATTTT.

CDR3 nucleotide sequence: TGTGCCAGCTCACCTCCGACGGGACAGTACAATGAGCAGTTCTTC. It yields the protein CASSPPTGQYNEQFF. This chain uses TRBV18 with TRBJ2-1, with 7 bases identical to TRBD1. Per the germline V gene, CDR1 is KGHSH and CDR2 is LQKENI. The trim removed 3 bases at V and 4 bases at J, leaving 6 bases unmatched. This CDR3 has 15 residues.

This chain links TRBV7-9 with TRBJ1-2, with D tentatively TRBD1 (6 bases). Germline CDR1 reads SEHNR; CDR2 reads FQNEAQ (reference sequence). Trimming took 2 bases from V and 3 from J, leaving 10 bases between them. The CDR3 length is 14 residues. The CDR3 sequence: CASSLKRTDYGYTF. The CDR3 DNA sequence: TGTGCCAGCAGCTTAAAGCGGACAGACTATGGCTACACCTTC.

The chain employs TRBV6-4 and TRBJ1-4; D is undetermined. The CDR3 is 14 residues long. Trimming removed 4 bases from V and 8 bases from J, with 14 bases in between. Germline V CDR1 and CDR2: MRHNA, SNTAGT. Here the CDR3 reads CASSAQPEGEKLFF. Here the CDR3 DNA reads TGTGCCAGCAGTGCCCAGCCGGAGGGAGAAAAACTGTTTTTT.

This clone was counted between two and nine times. The chain carries TRBV6-6 and TRBJ1-5; 7 bases match TRBD1. Germline lookup yields CDR1 MNHNY and CDR2 SVGAGI (reference sequence). V shed 8 bases, J shed 7 bases, and the junction held 5 bases outside the gene matches. This CDR3 has 12 residues. Here the CDR3 reads CASAQGQQPQHF. The CDR3 DNA sequence: TGTGCCAGCGCACAGGGGCAACAGCCCCAGCATTTT.

Turning to this clone: This likely stems from a read error, as it lies one base from a far larger clone. The CDR3 reads CAWAKGGDYGYTF. The CDR3 coding sequence is TGTGCCTGGGCCAAGGGTGGCGACTATGGCTACACCTTC. The rearrangement uses TRBV30 and TRBJ1-2; D gene ambiguous. The CDR3 runs 13 residues. V was trimmed by 5 bases and J by 3 bases, leaving 13 bases between them. Per germline, CDR1 GTSNPN and CDR2 SVGIG (reference sequence).

This chain uses TRBV5-4 with TRBJ2-1; D call uncertain. The V gene lost 0 bases and the J gene lost 6 bases, with 7 bases spanning the gap. Germline V gene sequence: CDR1 SGHNT, CDR2 YYREEE (reference sequence). There are 13 residues in the CDR3. The CDR3 DNA sequence: TGTGCCAGCAGCTTGGATGTGATCAATGAGCAGTTCTTC. Its protein product is CASSLDVINEQFF.

In the case of this clone: The same CDR3 arises from other DNA sequences in this sample as well. The chain carries TRBV28 and TRBJ2-3; TRBD2 matches at 9 bases. This CDR3 is 14 amino acids long. CDR1 and CDR2 (germline): MDHEN, SYDVKM. Germline trimming cut 7 bases from V and 4 bases from J; bases unmatched to any gene: 6. The CDR3 sequence: CASKGLASSDTQYF. CDR3 in DNA: TGTGCCAGCAAAGGACTAGCGAGCTCAGATACGCAGTATTTT.

Details on this clone: The same CDR3 can be traced to other DNA sequences in this sample. This rearrangement joins TRBV7-9 to TRBJ2-7, with D unclear. Looked up from germline, CDR1 is SEHNR and CDR2 is FQNEAQ (reference sequence). CDR3 length: 12 residues. Trimming removed 2 bases at V and 6 bases at J, with 8 bases between. For the CDR3, the DNA is TGTGCCAGCAGCTTATCCCCCGGCGAGCAGTACTTC. Its protein product is CASSLSPGEQYF. The full variable domain, with the rest looked up from reference TRBV7-9 and TRBJ2-7, is DTGVSQNPRHKITKRGQNVTFRCDPISEHNRLYWYRQTLGQGPEFLTYFQNEAQLEKSRLLSDRFSAERPKGSFSTLEIQRTEQGDSAMYLCASSLSPGEQYFGPGTRLTVT.

The genes are TRBV27 and TRBJ2-7; TRBD1 matches at 9 bases. The CDR3 has 14 amino acids. V dropped 6 bases and J dropped 2; count of bases not matched to a gene: 5. From germline, CDR1 is MNHEY and CDR2 SMNVEV (reference sequence). The chain's CDR3 is CASRTGTGTYEQYF. Written as DNA, the CDR3 is TGTGCCAGCAGAACCGGGACAGGGACCTACGAGCAGTACTTC.